A selection of T cell receptor beta chains follows, all from one sample in a study of cytomegalovirus exposure and HLA in healthy donors. Libraries were prepared by immunoSEQ multiplex PCR; TCRdb keeps only in-frame clonotypes and omits some of them. Of around 130,000 clones in the sample, around three quarters are singletons; the top ten hold about 2.6%. The sequenced sample was PBMCs. Every receptor here comes from a woman in her sixties in good health and CMV-seropositive. Each CDR3 is given with its conserved first and last residue. The order of the fields is J gene, D gene, clone size, V gene, CDR3 protein, CDR3 DNA. The D gene is left open where the match is weak. Expanded clones get a size class; other rows say once, few or many, or leave the size out.

>TRBJ2-2|NA|NA|TRBV7-3
CASSFGGATGELFF
TGTGCCAGCAGCTTTGGAGGAGCCACCGGGGAGCTGTTTTTT
>TRBJ1-5|NA|NA|TRBV6-1
CASSDLSGTLRPQHF
TGTGCCAGCAGTGACTTATCAGGGACATTGCGGCCCCAGCATTTT
>TRBJ2-7|NA|NA|TRBV4-1
CASSQDPGLPFFEQYF
TGCGCCAGCAGCCAAGATCCTGGACTACCTTTCTTTGAGCAGTACTTC
>TRBJ2-7|NA|NA|TRBV7-2
CASSLNWAGSYEQYF
TGTGCCAGCAGCTTAAATTGGGCGGGGTCCTACGAGCAGTACTTC
>TRBJ1-2|TRBD1|NA|TRBV4-1
CASSLPTGADYGYTF
TGCGCCAGCAGCCTACCGACAGGGGCCGACTATGGCTACACCTTC
>TRBJ1-6|NA|few|TRBV9
CASSVALGVGSPLHF
TGTGCCAGCAGCGTAGCTCTTGGAGTCGGGTCACCCCTCCACTTT
>TRBJ1-5|NA|NA|TRBV6-1
CASSEGLTGNLQPQHF
TGTGCCAGCAGTGAGGGATTAACAGGGAACCTTCAGCCCCAGCATTTT
>TRBJ2-3|NA|few|TRBV11-3
CASMGPTDTQYF
TGTGCCAGCATGGGGCCCACAGATACGCAGTATTTT
>TRBJ2-1|NA|NA|TRBV10-3
CAISEGRLTDNEQFF
TGTGCCATCAGTGAAGGGCGTTTGACAGACAATGAGCAGTTCTTC
>TRBJ1-1|TRBD1|NA|TRBV11-2
CASRSRPGTGGRGTEAFF
TGTGCCAGCAGGTCCCGTCCAGGGACAGGGGGCCGAGGCACTGAAGCTTTCTTT
>TRBJ2-7|TRBD2|few|TRBV27
CASSWVLAGTYEQYF
TGTGCCAGCAGTTGGGTGCTAGCGGGGACCTACGAGCAGTACTTC
>TRBJ2-7|NA|few|TRBV5-4
CASSPRVSPSEQYF
TGTGCCAGCAGCCCGAGGGTCTCCCCCAGCGAGCAGTACTTC
>TRBJ2-2|NA|NA|TRBV6-5
CASSYGSSGNTGELFF
TGTGCCAGCAGCTACGGCAGTAGCGGGAACACCGGGGAGCTGTTTTTT
>TRBJ1-6|NA|few|TRBV5-4
CASRPSGPTANSPLHF
TGTGCCAGCAGACCCTCAGGCCCGACCGCTAATTCACCCCTCCACTTT
>TRBJ2-1|NA|few|TRBV7-2
CASIRDSLPYNEQFF
TGTGCCAGCATCCGGGACTCCCTGCCCTACAATGAGCAGTTCTTC
>TRBJ1-1|TRBD1|NA|TRBV7-9
CASSFRTGANTEAFF
TGTGCCAGCAGCTTCCGGACAGGAGCGAACACTGAAGCTTTCTTT
>TRBJ2-3|NA|NA|TRBV7-7
CASSRNSESTDTQYF
TGTGCCAGCAGCCGAAATAGCGAGAGCACAGATACGCAGTATTTT
>TRBJ2-3|TRBD2|NA|TRBV6-4
CATSLAGDTDTQYF
TGTGCCACCTCCCTAGCGGGTGACACAGATACGCAGTATTTT
>TRBJ2-7|NA|NA|TRBV27
CASSPLGGGYEQYF
TGTGCCAGCAGTCCGCTGGGGGGAGGCTACGAGCAGTACTTC
>TRBJ1-5|NA|few|TRBV11-2
CASSLDPGQNQPQHF
TGTGCCAGCAGCTTAGACCCCGGACAAAATCAGCCCCAGCATTTT
>TRBJ1-6|NA|NA|TRBV7-9
CSGFDSPGDPLHF
TGTTCCGGTTTTGACAGCCCGGGGGATCCCCTCCACTTT
>TRBJ1-6|TRBD1|few|TRBV7-6
CASSPSPQDRVEEPLHF
TGTGCCAGCAGCCCCAGTCCCCAGGACAGGGTCGAGGAACCCCTCCACTTT
>TRBJ1-3|NA|NA|TRBV7-9
CASSSAGGNTIYF
TGTGCCAGCAGCTCCGCAGGGGGAAACACCATATATTTT
>TRBJ1-4|TRBD1|NA|TRBV7-2
CASSLVGGQGGEKLFF
TGTGCCAGCAGCTTAGTGGGAGGACAGGGGGGTGAAAAACTGTTTTTT
>TRBJ1-3|NA|NA|TRBV18
CASSPGRSGNTIYF
TGTGCCAGCTCACCTGGGAGATCTGGAAACACCATATATTTT
>TRBJ1-5|TRBD1|NA|TRBV28
CASSYMTGDQPQHF
TGTGCCAGCAGTTATATGACAGGGGATCAGCCCCAGCATTTT
>TRBJ1-5|NA|once|TRBV6-1
CASSEFQWNQPQHF
TGTGCCAGCAGTGAGTTCCAGTGGAATCAGCCCCAGCATTTT
>TRBJ1-4|TRBD1|NA|TRBV10-1
CASRAGGGGEKLFF
TGCGCCAGCAGAGCAGGGGGCGGCGGTGAAAAACTGTTTTTT
>TRBJ2-7|NA|NA|TRBV4-2
CASSQETEDWLGQYF
TGTGCCAGCAGCCAAGAGACAGAAGATTGGCTAGGGCAGTACTTC
>TRBJ1-2|TRBD1|NA|TRBV29-1
CSASWTGSYGYTF
TGCAGCGCTTCTTGGACAGGGAGCTATGGCTACACCTTC
>TRBJ1-2|NA|NA|TRBV7-3
CASSPTPGAAYGYTF
TGTGCCAGCAGCCCAACCCCAGGGGCTGCTTATGGCTACACCTTC
>TRBJ2-1|NA|NA|TRBV5-1
CASSLNSYNEQFF
TGCGCCAGCAGCTTAAACAGCTACAATGAGCAGTTCTTC
>TRBJ2-2|TRBD2|NA|TRBV4-1
CASSLPRGGRGTGELFF
TGCGCCAGCAGCCTCCCACGGGGGGGGCGGGGGACCGGGGAGCTGTTTTTT
>TRBJ1-1|TRBD1|NA|TRBV6-5
CASSSRRQGPEAFF
TGTGCCAGCAGTTCCAGGCGACAGGGTCCCGAAGCTTTCTTT
>TRBJ2-2|NA|NA|TRBV11-1
CASSLSYPRLRAGELFF
TGTGCCAGCAGCCTTTCCTATCCGAGACTCCGAGCCGGGGAGCTGTTTTTT
>TRBJ1-1|TRBD1|NA|TRBV2
CASSLGQVRQEAFF
TGTGCCAGCAGCCTGGGACAGGTCCGCCAGGAAGCTTTCTTT
>TRBJ1-5|NA|NA|TRBV21-1
CASSNPSSLSNQPQHF
TGTGCCAGCAGCAACCCTTCCTCCCTTAGCAATCAGCCCCAGCATTTT
>TRBJ1-1|TRBD1|few|TRBV7-6
CASSPGTGTEAFF
TGTGCCAGCAGCCCAGGGACAGGCACTGAAGCTTTCTTT